Below, 32 T cell receptor beta chains from the same sample are listed, as sequenced in a study of blood T cells in healthy people across ages. Using a J-beta primer mix together with a sample-barcoded 5' primer, a second PCR was run for roughly 6 to 11 cycles. TCRdb re-derived calls from the 5' RACE reads in MiXCR, one entry per CDR3 protein. The table has about 1.6 million distinct CDR3 sequences, 30% to 35% seen once. Sequencing was done on a sample of blood. The receptors come from a woman in her twenties or thirties in good health.

The chain couples TRBV5-6 to TRBJ2-7; D is ambiguous. CDR3 length: 14 amino acids. The V end was cut by 4 bases, the J end by 3 bases, with 14 bases between. Germline CDR1 SGHDT, CDR2 YYEEEE. The chain's CDR3 is CASSARLVHYEQYF. The CDR3, as DNA: TGTGCCAGCAGCGCCCGACTTGTTCACTACGAGCAGTACTTC.

This clonotype has more than one count but fewer than ten. The J gene is TRBJ2-1, the V gene TRBV3-1, with D perhaps TRBD1 (7 bases). The length of the CDR3 is 13 residues. CDR1 is LGHDT and CDR2 is YNNKEL in the germline V gene (reference sequence). Trimming pared 1 base from V and 12 bases from J, leaving 13 bases between. The CDR3 loop is CASSQGQGGSQFF. The CDR3 nucleotides are TGTGCCAGCAGCCAAGGACAGGGAGGTTCGCAGTTCTTC.

The chain has TRBV21-1 and TRBJ2-1; TRBD2 is the table's D call, not checked against the DNA. TRBV21-1 is tagged as a pseudogene. CDR3 length: 19 amino acids. Here the CDR3 reads CASSFRDRVGTSARDEQFF. The DNA of the CDR3 is TGTGCTAGCAGCTTCCGGGACAGGGTTGGGACTAGCGCGAGGGATGAGCAGTTCTTC.

This clonotype was counted once. A much larger clone differs from this one at a single base, so this may be a read error. The chain recombines TRBV20-1 with TRBJ2-5, with 9 bases fitting TRBD1. The CDR3 totals 12 residues. The V gene's germline CDR1 is DFQATT and CDR2 SNEGSKA (reference sequence). The CDR3 sequence: CRAPDRGNEQYF. CDR3 bases: TGCAGGGCCCCGGACAGGGGCAATGAGCAGTACTTC.

This clonotype was observed at least ten times. The rearrangement links TRBV29-1 to TRBJ1-2; 8 bases are a match to TRBD1. Germline values: CDR1 SQVTM, CDR2 ANQGSEA. The CDR3 consists of 14 residues. After removal of 7 bases from V and 4 bases from J, the junction contained 11 bases not matched to a gene. CDR3 nucleotide sequence: TGCAGCGCTAAAAACAGGGGGGAGAGCTATGGCTACACCTTC. This translates into CSAKNRGESYGYTF.

The chain combines TRBV10-1 with TRBJ1-1; D is unclear. Trimming pared 4 bases from V and 11 bases from J, leaving 11 bases between. CDR1 WNHNN and CDR2 SYGVQD come from the germline V gene (reference sequence). CDR3 length equals 11 residues. This chain's CDR3 is CASSGRGIAFF. The DNA of the CDR3 is TGCGCCAGCAGTGGAAGAGGGATTGCTTTCTTT.

The chain uses TRBV7-2 and TRBJ2-7; 7 nucleotides align to TRBD2. The CDR3 is made up of 13 amino acids. Germline assignment: CDR1 SGHTA and CDR2 FQGNSA. V was pared by 2 bases and J by 13 bases, with 11 bases of the junction left unmatched. DNA for the CDR3: TGTGCCAGCAGCTTATGGGGTGCGGGGGAAGATTACTTC. Translating gives CASSLWGAGEDYF.

Only a few counts were recorded for this clonotype. The CDR3 DNA reads as TGTGCCAGCAGTTCCCCGAGCTTAACTAGCGGTTACGAGCAGTACTTC. Translated: CASSSPSLTSGYEQYF. The genes are TRBV6-5 and TRBJ2-7, with 8 nucleotides matching TRBD2. This CDR3 has 16 residues. J was trimmed by 4 bases and V by 4 bases; bases with no gene match: 12. Germline CDR1 MNHEY, CDR2 SVGAGI.

This clonotype has only a few counts. The chain joins TRBV15 to TRBJ2-5; TRBD2 might be the D (6 bases). From germline, CDR1 is LNHNV and CDR2 YYDKDF (reference sequence). V was cut by 0 bases and J by 3 bases, with 14 bases left in between. This CDR3 has 16 amino acids. CDR3 in DNA: TGTGCCACCAGCAGAGATGGAGGGGCCTTAAAAGAGACCCAGTACTTC. Translation: CATSRDGGALKETQYF.

The rearrangement links TRBV6-5 to TRBJ2-5; tentatively, D is TRBD2 (6 bases). V lost 7 bases to trimming and J lost 5 bases, with 14 bases between them. The CDR3 length is 13 residues. Germline-derived CDR1 and CDR2 are MNHEY and SVGAGI. The CDR3 is CASTRGGMETQYF. The CDR3 region has the DNA TGTGCCAGCACCCGTGGAGGGATGGAGACCCAGTACTTC.

Only a few counts were recorded for this clonotype. The J gene is TRBJ1-6, the V gene TRBV10-1; no reliable D call. Deletions cut 4 bases from V and 8 bases from J, with 9 bases between. The length of the CDR3 is 13 residues. Germline CDR1 WNHNN, CDR2 SYGVQD (reference sequence). In DNA form, the CDR3 reads TGCGCCAGCAGTGCTCGGAGGGATTCACCCCTCCACTTT. This sequence encodes CASSARRDSPLHF.

The rearrangement joins TRBV4-2 to TRBJ1-2, with D perhaps TRBD1 (5 bases). The V and J ends lost 2 bases and 4 bases respectively, with 17 bases between them. The CDR3 length is 16 residues. Per the germline V gene, CDR1 is LGHNA and CDR2 is YNFKEQ. CDR3 nucleotide sequence: TGTGCCAGCAGCCAAAATCGAACGGGGCCCCTCTATGGCTACACCTTC. Amino acids: CASSQNRTGPLYGYTF.

The chain combines TRBV12-3 or TRBV12-4 with TRBJ2-1, with D hard to call. The CDR3 loop spans 13 amino acids. V lost 7 bases to trimming and J lost 6 bases, with 13 bases between them. CDR3 coding DNA: TGTGCCAGCAATACCAGCCCCGTCAATGAGCAGTTCTTC. Translated: CASNTSPVNEQFF.

CDR3 bases: TGCGCCAGCAGCCCGCGACTAGCGGGGGCCCCATACAATGAGCAGTTCTTC. Residues: CASSPRLAGAPYNEQFF. The J gene is TRBJ2-1, the V gene TRBV4-1, with 12 bases fitting TRBD2. Germline V gives CDR1 MGHRA, CDR2 YSYEKL. CDR3 length: 17 residues. Trimming at V came to 4 bases and at J to 4 bases, leaving 8 bases not matched to a gene.

This clonotype appeared a few times. The chain links TRBV12-3 or TRBV12-4 to TRBJ1-6; 10 nucleotides line up with TRBD1. Trimming cost V 5 bases and J 12 bases; bases outside gene matches: 7. The CDR3 extends over 14 amino acids. The CDR3 loop is CASSLDRGWKPLHF. The CDR3 region has the DNA TGTGCCAGCAGTCTGGACAGGGGGTGGAAACCCCTCCACTTT.

The rearrangement uses TRBV9 and TRBJ2-1, with 8 bases identical to TRBD2. The CDR3 totals 16 residues. Germline V gene sequence: CDR1 SGDLS, CDR2 YYNGEE. V lost 0 bases, J lost 8 bases, and 10 bases stayed unmatched. The CDR3 bases are TGTGCCAGCAGCGTAGGAGGGGGGACTAGTATCTATGAGCAGTTCTTC. Its translation is CASSVGGGTSIYEQFF.

The chain is built from TRBV10-3 and TRBJ1-1; D remains ambiguous. This CDR3 is 14 amino acids long. The germline CDR1 and CDR2 sequences are ENHRY and SYGVKD. V lost 4 bases and J 3 bases, leaving 12 bases between the germline ends. This CDR3 reads CAISAEGADTEAFF. Here the CDR3 DNA reads TGTGCCATCAGTGCAGAGGGAGCTGACACTGAAGCTTTCTTT.

This chain uses TRBV7-8 with TRBJ1-2; 7 bases match TRBD1. The CDR3 is made up of 17 amino acids. V lost 5 bases to trimming and J lost 4 bases; unmatched junction nucleotides: 16. Germline V gives CDR1 SGHVS, CDR2 FQNEAQ. Here the CDR3 reads CASSARDRGSSGYGYTF. DNA of the CDR3: TGTGCCAGCAGCGCCCGGGACAGAGGGTCAAGTGGCTATGGCTACACCTTC.

The chain recombines TRBV9 with TRBJ2-1; weak D call: TRBD1 (5 bases). Trimming took 0 bases from V and 7 from J, leaving 14 bases between them. This CDR3 is built from 15 residues. Germline V gene data show CDR1 as SGDLS and CDR2 as YYNGEE. CDR3 loop: CASSVDAGLTNEQFF. DNA for the CDR3: TGTGCCAGCAGCGTAGATGCAGGGTTAACGAATGAGCAGTTCTTC.

This chain links TRBV3-1 with TRBJ2-3; D is unresolved. Deletions cut 2 bases from V and 5 bases from J, with 17 bases between. This CDR3 has 16 residues. Looked up from germline, CDR1 is LGHDT and CDR2 is YNNKEL (reference sequence). DNA for the CDR3: TGTGCCAGCAGCCAATGGGCGGACCTGCCGGGAGATACGCAGTATTTT. Its protein product is CASSQWADLPGDTQYF.

CDR3 DNA: TGTGCCAGCAGCGTAGCCCCGGGCGGGTCGTACAATGAGCAGTTCTTC. Translated, it gives CASSVAPGGSYNEQFF. The V call is TRBV9, the J call TRBJ2-1; maybe TRBD2 (5 bases). CDR1 and CDR2 (germline): SGDLS, YYNGEE. This CDR3 has 16 amino acids. V lost 0 bases to trimming and J lost 4 bases, with 14 bases between them. Based on the CDR3 plus reference TRBV9 and TRBJ2-1, the full variable domain is DSGVTQTPKHLITATGQRVTLRCSPRSGDLSVYWYQQSLDQGLQFLIQYYNGEERAKGNILERFSAQQFPDLHSELNLSSLELGDSALYFCASSVAPGGSYNEQFFGPGTRLTVL.

This clonotype showed up just a few times. This rearrangement joins TRBV3-1 to TRBJ2-1; D unresolved. Trimming cost V 4 bases and J 5 bases, with 15 bases left between them. Germline CDR1 is LGHDT and CDR2 is YNNKEL (reference sequence). This CDR3 spans 15 amino acids. Here the CDR3 DNA reads TGTGCCAGCAGCCCCCAGTGGTCTCCTGACAATGAGCAGTTCTTC. Protein: CASSPQWSPDNEQFF.

The rearrangement joins TRBV7-2 to TRBJ1-2; D unresolved. Germline assignment: CDR1 SGHTA and CDR2 FQGNSA. V lost 6 bases to trimming and J lost 6 bases, with 14 bases between them. The CDR3 totals 13 residues. The CDR3 is CASSTHQAHGYTF. The CDR3 nucleotides are TGTGCCAGCAGTACCCACCAGGCCCATGGCTACACCTTC.

The rearrangement links TRBV5-1 to TRBJ2-1, with 9 bases lining up with TRBD2. The CDR3 is 16 amino acids. J was trimmed by 7 bases and V by 4 bases; bases with no gene match: 12. Germline V lookup: CDR1 SGHRS, CDR2 YFSETQ. CDR3 in amino acids: CASSLGWSSGDNEQFF. DNA of the CDR3: TGCGCCAGCAGCCTGGGTTGGTCTAGCGGGGATAATGAGCAGTTCTTC.

The V call is TRBV10-3, the J call TRBJ1-2, with D possibly being TRBD1 (6 bases). V lost 11 bases, J lost 8 bases, and 15 bases lay in between. Germline V gene sequence: CDR1 ENHRY, CDR2 SYGVKD. The CDR3 length is 11 residues. CDR3 amino acids: CALGTSGGYTF. CDR3 DNA sequence: TGTGCCTTAGGGACATCGGGCGGCTACACCTTC.

This clonotype was found once. Possible read error: a much larger clone is one base away. The rearrangement joins TRBV30 to TRBJ2-3; the D is unclear. With 2 bases removed from V and 4 bases from J, the gap between germline ends came to 4 bases. Germline V gives CDR1 GTSNPN, CDR2 SVGIG (reference sequence). CDR3 size: 11 residues. As DNA, the CDR3 is TGTGCCTGGAGTTGGGCAGATACGCAGTATTTT. The encoded protein is CAWSWADTQYF.

This rearrangement joins TRBV9 to TRBJ2-3; TRBD2 matches 9 bases. With 1 base clipped from V and 3 bases from J, the junction kept 6 bases outside the gene matches. The CDR3 consists of 16 residues. From germline, CDR1 is SGDLS and CDR2 YYNGEE. In DNA form, the CDR3 reads TGTGCCAGCAGCGTACTTGGCGGGGGGGCTACAGATACGCAGTATTTT. Encoded protein: CASSVLGGGATDTQYF.

The chain carries TRBV9 and TRBJ2-5; D gene ambiguous. Germline loops: CDR1 SGDLS, CDR2 YYNGEE. This CDR3 spans 13 amino acids. V was trimmed by 2 bases and J by 11 bases, leaving 16 bases between them. This CDR3 reads CASSVGNRDEQYF. The CDR3 DNA reads TGTGCCAGCAGCGTGGGAAATAGAGATGAGCAGTACTTC. Drawing the rest from reference TRBV9 and TRBJ2-5, the complete variable domain is DSGVTQTPKHLITATGQRVTLRCSPRSGDLSVYWYQQSLDQGLQFLIQYYNGEERAKGNILERFSAQQFPDLHSELNLSSLELGDSALYFCASSVGNRDEQYFGPGTRLLVL.

In this sample, this clonotype turned up a few times. The chain carries TRBV7-2 and TRBJ2-6; D is uncertain. In germline, CDR1 is SGHTA, CDR2 FQGNSA. V was pared by 1 base and J by 5 bases, with 9 bases between. This CDR3 is 15 amino acids long. This CDR3 is CASSLGTGWANVLTF. The CDR3 nucleotides are TGTGCCAGCAGCTTAGGTACCGGGTGGGCCAACGTCCTGACTTTC.

This clonotype was observed many times. This chain joins TRBV7-3 and TRBJ1-2; D possibly corresponds to TRBD1 (5 bases). Germline lookup yields CDR1 SGHTA and CDR2 FQGTGA. The CDR3 extends over 12 amino acids. V gave up 11 bases and J gave up 2 bases, with 12 bases separating them. CDR3 residues: CAGGGKNYGYTF. The CDR3 region has the DNA TGTGCCGGGGGAGGTAAAAACTATGGCTACACCTTC.

This clonotype was observed a handful of times. The V and J genes are TRBV6-2 or TRBV6-3 and TRBJ2-1; 11 nucleotides line up with TRBD2. J gave up 9 bases and V 5 bases, and 9 bases lay outside the gene matches. CDR3 length equals 15 residues. Germline V gene sequence: CDR1 MNHEY, CDR2 SVGEGT. The CDR3 sequence: CASSRSGRAIFEQFF. In DNA, the CDR3 is TGTGCCAGCAGTCGTAGCGGGAGGGCAATCTTTGAGCAGTTCTTC.

This clonotype has ten or more counts. The rearrangement joins TRBV12-3 or TRBV12-4 to TRBJ2-1; D might be TRBD1 (6 bases). Trimming shortened V by 6 bases and J by 12 bases, and 12 bases separated the two germline ends. CDR3 length: 11 amino acids. CDR3 protein: CASSRTGPQFF. The CDR3, as DNA: TGTGCCAGCAGCCGAACAGGGCCGCAGTTCTTC.